These 21 T cell receptor beta chains came from one sample sequenced in a study of T cell changes during pregnancy in multiple sclerosis. The table came from immunoSEQ multiplex PCR; TCRdb's copy has only in-frame clones and leaves some out. The sample shows about 85,000 clones, roughly 92% of them seen only once. The sequences come from peripheral blood, collected in the first trimester of pregnancy. Every receptor here comes from a female donor with multiple sclerosis, enrolled in a pregnancy study.

The rearrangement links TRBV5-1 to TRBJ2-5; D perhaps matches TRBD1 (6 bases). The V gene lost 0 bases and the J gene lost 0 bases, with 15 bases spanning the gap. The CDR3 contains 17 residues. CDR1 is SGHRS and CDR2 is YFSETQ in the germline V gene. In DNA, the CDR3 is TGCGCCAGCAGCTTGGACAGGGTCTTGATTAACCAAGAGACCCAGTACTTC. Protein sequence: CASSLDRVLINQETQYF.

This clone was seen more than once but under ten times. The rearrangement links TRBV19 to TRBJ1-2; D is possibly TRBD1 (6 bases). Germline CDR1 is LNHDA and CDR2 is SQIVND (reference sequence). This CDR3 is built from 15 residues. Between the trimmed V and J ends, which lost 8 bases and 5 bases, there was a span of 21 bases. DNA for the CDR3: TGTGCCAGTTCAGTCCGGGACACTTTATGGTATGGCTACACCTTC. This codes for CASSVRDTLWYGYTF.

V and J are TRBV5-1 and TRBJ1-2; 8 nucleotides agree with TRBD1. Germline trimming cut 4 bases from V and 4 bases from J; bases unmatched to any gene: 6. CDR3 length: 14 amino acids. Germline lookup yields CDR1 SGHRS and CDR2 YFSETQ. The CDR3 loop reads CASSRRQGAYGYTF. CDR3 bases: TGCGCCAGCAGCAGGCGTCAGGGGGCCTATGGCTACACCTTC.

This chain's CDR3 is CASSPGLAGVSEQFF. The CDR3 DNA sequence: TGTGCCAGCAGCCCGGGACTAGCGGGAGTAAGTGAGCAGTTCTTC. This chain joins TRBV5-6 and TRBJ2-1; 14 positions agree with TRBD2. The germline CDR1 and CDR2 sequences are SGHDT and YYEEEE. CDR3 length: 15 amino acids. V gave up 4 bases and J gave up 9 bases; unmatched junction bases: 6.

This clone came up once. The J gene is TRBJ2-7, the V gene TRBV5-6, with D perhaps matching TRBD2 (6 bases). CDR3 size: 14 residues. Deletions cut 4 bases from V and 5 bases from J, with 16 bases between. The germline V gene encodes CDR1 SGHDT and CDR2 YYEEEE. The CDR3 loop is CASSGTGGVHEQYF. The CDR3 nucleotides are TGTGCCAGCAGCGGAACAGGAGGGGTCCACGAGCAGTACTTC.

This chain uses TRBV7-9 with TRBJ1-6, with D perhaps TRBD1 (5 bases). The CDR3 spans 18 residues. V was clipped by 1 base and J by 3 bases, with 16 bases between them. The germline V gene has CDR1 SEHNR and CDR2 FQNEAQ (reference sequence). In nucleotides, the CDR3 is TGTGCCAGCAGCTTAGAACAGTGGGGGGGACTCTATAATTCACCCCTCCACTTT. Translated: CASSLEQWGGLYNSPLHF.

V gene TRBV20-1 combines with J gene TRBJ2-1; D gene uncertain. This CDR3 comprises 11 residues. Deletions cut 2 bases from V and 4 bases from J, with 3 bases between. Germline-derived CDR1 and CDR2 are DFQATT and SNEGSKA (reference sequence). The DNA for the CDR3 is TGCAGTGCTAGACGGTACAATGAGCAGTTCTTC. This translates into CSARRYNEQFF.

V and J are TRBV7-2 and TRBJ1-5; D is possibly TRBD1 (6 bases). CDR1 is SGHTA, CDR2 FQGNSA, per germline. Trimming left V 0 bases short and J 9 bases short, with 12 bases between. This CDR3 is built from 14 residues. This CDR3 reads CASSLAGAHLPQHF. The CDR3 DNA sequence: TGTGCCAGCAGCTTAGCGGGGGCCCACTTGCCCCAGCATTTT. The entire variable domain, with the rest obtained from reference TRBV7-2 and TRBJ1-5, is as follows: GAGVSQSPSNKVTEKGKDVELRCDPISGHTALYWYRQSLGQGLEFLIYFQGNSAPDKSGLPSDRFSAERTGGSVSTLTIQRTQQEDSAVYLCASSLAGAHLPQHFGDGTRLSIL.

The chain couples TRBV2 to TRBJ1-1; no clear D gene. The V and J ends lost 6 bases and 2 bases respectively, with 10 bases between them. The length of the CDR3 is 13 residues. Germline values: CDR1 SNHLY, CDR2 FYNNEI. The CDR3 loop reads CASRESHNTEAFF. The CDR3, as DNA: TGTGCCAGCAGAGAGAGCCACAACACTGAAGCTTTCTTT.

The gene calls are TRBV7-8 and TRBJ2-3; TRBD2 might be the D (5 bases). CDR1 and CDR2 from the germline V gene are SGHVS and FQNEAQ. Trimming took off 4 bases at V and 2 bases at J, with 13 bases between the two ends. This CDR3 region has 15 residues. This chain's CDR3 is CASSSNERNTDTQYF. DNA of the CDR3: TGTGCCAGCAGCTCCAATGAGCGGAACACAGATACGCAGTATTTT.

The gene calls are TRBV4-1 and TRBJ2-1; D gene unclear. V was shortened by 3 bases and J by 5 bases, with 5 bases between the two germline ends. Germline loops: CDR1 MGHRA, CDR2 YSYEKL. CDR3 size: 12 residues. The chain's CDR3 is CASSHLDNEQFF. The CDR3 region has the DNA TGCGCCAGCAGCCACCTAGACAATGAGCAGTTCTTC.

The CDR3 sequence: CASRIRDRLMNTEAFF. In DNA form, the CDR3 reads TGTGCCAGTAGGATCCGGGACAGATTGATGAACACTGAAGCTTTCTTT. The chain couples TRBV19 to TRBJ1-1, with 7 positions matching TRBD1. Germline V gene lookup returns CDR1 LNHDA and CDR2 SQIVND (reference sequence). J was trimmed by 0 bases and V by 6 bases; bases with no gene match: 10. The CDR3 runs 16 residues.

This clone appeared a single time. V and J are TRBV9 and TRBJ2-5, with 7 bases that match TRBD2. V dropped 0 bases and J dropped 3; count of bases not matched to a gene: 2. In germline, CDR1 is SGDLS, CDR2 YYNGEE. The CDR3 length is 14 residues. The CDR3 here is CASSVVGGKETQYF. Written as DNA, the CDR3 is TGTGCCAGCAGCGTAGTCGGGGGGAAAGAGACCCAGTACTTC.

Only one count was recorded for this clone. The V call is TRBV27, the J call TRBJ2-7; 7 bases line up with TRBD2. The CDR3 is 16 amino acids. Trimming at V came to 4 bases and at J to 4 bases, leaving 13 bases not matched to a gene. Germline assignment: CDR1 MNHEY and CDR2 SMNVEV (reference sequence). CDR3 amino acids: CASSSPLREGPYEQYF. CDR3 nucleotides: TGTGCCAGCAGTTCACCCCTAAGGGAGGGCCCTTACGAGCAGTACTTC.

The chain combines TRBV6-6 with TRBJ1-5; 10 nucleotides align to TRBD1. Germline values: CDR1 MNHNY, CDR2 SVGAGI (reference sequence). The CDR3 has 14 amino acids. V lost 5 bases and J lost 7; bases outside the gene matches: 5. The CDR3 bases are TGTGCCAGCAGTGACCGGGACAGGGGACAGCCCCAGCATTTT. Amino acid sequence: CASSDRDRGQPQHF.

The rearrangement links TRBV6-6 to TRBJ1-1, with 9 bases lining up with TRBD1. The germline gives CDR1 MNHNY, CDR2 SVGAGI (reference sequence). This CDR3 has 15 amino acids. J was trimmed by 0 bases and V by 3 bases; bases with no gene match: 2. CDR3 in amino acids: CASSYGTGLNTEAFF. The CDR3 DNA reads TGTGCCAGCAGTTATGGGACAGGGCTGAACACTGAAGCTTTCTTT.

The V gene is TRBV2, the J gene TRBJ1-1, with unresolved D. The germline CDR1 and CDR2 sequences are SNHLY and FYNNEI. Trimming took 3 bases from V and 7 from J, leaving 9 bases between them. The CDR3 has 12 amino acids. The CDR3 loop is CASSEWAFEAFF. The CDR3 nucleotides read TGTGCCAGCAGTGAGTGGGCTTTTGAAGCTTTCTTT. The variable domain in full, with the rest retrieved from reference TRBV2 and TRBJ1-1, is EPEVTQTPSHQVTQMGQEVILRCVPISNHLYFYWYRQILGQKVEFLVSFYNNEISEKSEIFDDQFSVERPDGSNFTLKIRSTKLEDSAMYFCASSEWAFEAFFGQGTRLTVV.

This clone was seen a handful of times. The rearrangement joins TRBV13 to TRBJ1-1; TRBD1 might be the D (5 bases). CDR1 is PRHDT and CDR2 is FYEKMQ in the germline V gene (reference sequence). There are 13 residues in the CDR3. Trimming left V 5 bases short and J 5 bases short, with 12 bases between. The CDR3 here is CASSQYQGTEAFF. In DNA form, the CDR3 reads TGTGCCAGCAGCCAATACCAGGGAACTGAAGCTTTCTTT.

With respect to this clone: Other DNA sequences of this sample code for an identical CDR3. The V gene is TRBV5-1, the J gene TRBJ2-7; 12 bases are shared with TRBD2. Unmatched junction bases numbered 3, after V lost 4 bases and J lost 4 bases. CDR3 length: 14 residues. Germline V lookup: CDR1 SGHRS, CDR2 YFSETQ. The CDR3 reads CASSPGLAGYEQYF. The DNA of the CDR3 is TGCGCCAGCAGCCCGGGACTAGCGGGTTACGAGCAGTACTTC. Full variable domain (remainder filled in from reference TRBV5-1 and TRBJ2-7): KAGVTQTPRYLIKTRGQQVTLSCSPISGHRSVSWYQQTPGQGLQFLFEYFSETQRNKGNFPGRFSGRQFSNSRSEMNVSTLELGDSALYLCASSPGLAGYEQYFGPGTRLTVT.

The rearrangement links TRBV27 to TRBJ2-7, with 9 positions matching TRBD1. CDR1 and CDR2 (germline): MNHEY, SMNVEV (reference sequence). V shed 6 bases and J 5 bases; nucleotides not matched to a gene: 11. The CDR3 has 15 residues. The CDR3 is CASRSPGTGLHEQYF. The CDR3 coding sequence is TGTGCCAGCAGATCTCCCGGGACAGGGCTCCACGAGCAGTACTTC.

This sequence joins TRBV7-3 and TRBJ2-7, with 12 bases that match TRBD1. Per the germline V gene, CDR1 is SGHTA and CDR2 is FQGTGA. V lost 5 bases and J lost 3; bases outside the gene matches: 14. The CDR3 totals 18 residues. This chain's CDR3 is CASSPPGQGAPTRYEQYF. The CDR3, as DNA: TGTGCCAGCAGCCCTCCGGGACAGGGGGCTCCTACCCGCTACGAGCAGTACTTC.